The 32 T cell receptor beta chains given below trace back to one sample, sequenced in a study of blood T cells in healthy people across ages. With a J-beta primer mix and a sample-barcoded 5' primer, a second PCR ran 7 to 11 cycles. A single record per CDR3 protein comes from TCRdb applying MiXCR to the 5' RACE reads. The data hold around 1,700,000 distinct CDR3 sequences, with 28% observed a single time. Sequencing input: blood. The receptors shown here come from a woman in her 30s in good health.

This chain links TRBV9 with TRBJ2-1; tentatively, D is TRBD2 (5 bases). The CDR3 has 14 amino acids. Trimming pared 10 bases from V and 3 bases from J, leaving 17 bases between. In germline, CDR1 is SGDLS, CDR2 YYNGEE. DNA of the CDR3: TGTGCCTGCCTACGGGAACCAATCTACAATGAGCAGTTCTTC. Amino acid sequence: CACLREPIYNEQFF.

V usage is TRBV5-1 and J usage is TRBJ2-1; TRBD2 agrees at 11 bases. The germline gives CDR1 SGHRS, CDR2 YFSETQ. V gave up 4 bases and J gave up 7 bases; unmatched junction bases: 7. This CDR3 is 15 amino acids long. CDR3 sequence: CASSSTSGSGNEQFF. CDR3 bases: TGCGCCAGCAGCAGCACTAGCGGGAGCGGGAATGAGCAGTTCTTC. The whole variable domain, remainder taken from reference TRBV5-1 and TRBJ2-1, is KAGVTQTPRYLIKTRGQQVTLSCSPISGHRSVSWYQQTPGQGLQFLFEYFSETQRNKGNFPGRFSGRQFSNSRSEMNVSTLELGDSALYLCASSSTSGSGNEQFFGPGTRLTVL.

J is TRBJ1-1 and V is TRBV5-1; the D is unclear. The length of the CDR3 is 15 residues. Germline V gives CDR1 SGHRS, CDR2 YFSETQ. The ends were cut back, 2 bases at V and 1 base at J, with 12 bases in the middle. The CDR3: CASSLTTAKNTEAFF. CDR3 in DNA: TGCGCCAGCAGCTTAACAACAGCAAAGAACACTGAAGCTTTCTTT.

There are many counts of this clonotype. V gene TRBV5-1 combines with J gene TRBJ2-5, with D perhaps matching TRBD1 or TRBD2 (5 bases each). Between the trimmed V and J ends, which lost 2 bases and 3 bases, there was a span of 11 bases. This CDR3 comprises 14 residues. Germline assignment: CDR1 SGHRS and CDR2 YFSETQ. CDR3 amino acids: CASSFTVGEETQYF. The CDR3 region has the DNA TGCGCCAGCAGCTTCACAGTGGGGGAAGAGACCCAGTACTTC.

This chain uses TRBV28 with TRBJ2-3; D unclear. The germline V gene has CDR1 MDHEN and CDR2 SYDVKM. The CDR3 sequence is 15 residues long. Between the trimmed V and J ends, which lost 0 bases and 0 bases, there was a span of 7 bases. The CDR3 DNA follows: TGTGCCAGCAGTTTATGGCCTGACAGCACAGATACGCAGTATTTT. It is translated as CASSLWPDSTDTQYF.

The sample holds a few counts of this clonotype. The rearrangement uses TRBV6-5 and TRBJ1-4; a possible D gene is TRBD1 (5 bases). The CDR3 covers 14 residues. Germline V gene lookup returns CDR1 MNHEY and CDR2 SVGAGI. Trimming left V 8 bases short and J 7 bases short, with 17 bases between. The CDR3 region has the DNA TGTGCCAGCGCGCCCCGGGGGTTCGGTGAAAAACTGTTTTTT. It encodes CASAPRGFGEKLFF.

The V and J genes are TRBV5-1 and TRBJ1-2; 7 bases match TRBD1. J gave up 0 bases and V 6 bases, and 8 bases lay outside the gene matches. Germline loops: CDR1 SGHRS, CDR2 YFSETQ. The CDR3 length is 15 residues. DNA of the CDR3: TGCGCCAGCACTTCATCCGGGACAGCTAACTATGGCTACACCTTC. Translated: CASTSSGTANYGYTF.

The chain uses TRBV5-1 and TRBJ2-4; 13 nucleotides align to TRBD2. The J call may be incorrect, as the DNA end agrees better with TRBJ2-7. The CDR3 extends over 17 amino acids. CDR1 is SGHRS, CDR2 YFSETQ, per germline. The CDR3 sequence: CASSTGLAGVFSYEQYF. The DNA for the CDR3 is TGCGCCAGCAGCACCGGACTAGCGGGAGTCTTCTCCTACGAGCAGTACTTC.

This chain joins TRBV7-6 and TRBJ2-3; D is undetermined. The CDR3 extends over 15 amino acids. Germline V gene sequence: CDR1 SGHVS, CDR2 FNYEAQ. The V gene lost 1 base and the J gene lost 7 bases, with 15 bases spanning the gap. The CDR3 DNA follows: TGTGCCAGCAGCTTAGGCAGCCCTGCGTTGAATACGCAGTATTTT. Translating it yields CASSLGSPALNTQYF.

This clonotype came up a few times. The chain joins TRBV5-5 to TRBJ2-7; maybe TRBD1 (6 bases). Trimming took off 4 bases at V and 0 bases at J, with 14 bases between the two ends. This CDR3 has 15 residues. The germline gives CDR1 SGHKS, CDR2 YYEKEE (reference sequence). This CDR3 reads CASSPNDRISYEQYF. CDR3 DNA: TGTGCCAGCAGCCCAAACGACAGGATCTCCTACGAGCAGTACTTC.

V and J are TRBV7-9 and TRBJ2-1, with 9 positions matching TRBD1. V was pared by 4 bases and J by 7 bases, with 8 bases of the junction left unmatched. CDR1 is SEHNR, CDR2 FQNEAQ, per germline (reference sequence). The CDR3 is made up of 15 amino acids. The DNA for the CDR3 is TGTGCCAGCAGCTACCGGGACAGGGTCGGTAATGAGCAGTTCTTC. The encoded protein is CASSYRDRVGNEQFF.

The rearrangement links TRBV12-3 or TRBV12-4 to TRBJ2-2; D is perhaps TRBD1 or TRBD2 (6 bases each). Trimming left V 5 bases short and J 3 bases short, with 13 bases between. The CDR3 runs 15 residues. The CDR3 coding sequence is TGTGCCAGCAGTCCGGTGGAGGGGGACACCGGGGAGCTGTTTTTT. Translation: CASSPVEGDTGELFF.

This clonotype was found a few times. V gene TRBV3-1 combines with J gene TRBJ2-1; D gene uncertain. With 0 bases removed from V and 2 bases from J, the gap between germline ends came to 8 bases. Germline CDR1 is LGHDT and CDR2 is YNNKEL (reference sequence). CDR3 length equals 15 residues. In DNA form, the CDR3 reads TGTGCCAGCAGCCAAGACCAGGCAGCCTACAATGAGCAGTTCTTC. It yields the protein CASSQDQAAYNEQFF.

This clonotype has more than one count but fewer than ten. The CDR3 region has the DNA TGCGCCAGCAGCTCTGTTTCTAGCGACAATGAGCAGTTCTTC. Translating gives CASSSVSSDNEQFF. The genes are TRBV5-1 and TRBJ2-1, with a tentative D call TRBD2 (6 bases). Germline CDR1 SGHRS, CDR2 YFSETQ. The CDR3 has 14 amino acids. V was trimmed by 3 bases and J by 5 bases, leaving 12 bases between them.

The chain links TRBV24-1 to TRBJ2-2; 8 bases fit TRBD2. The CDR3 loop spans 17 amino acids. Germline loops: CDR1 KGHDR, CDR2 SFDVKD. Trimming at V came to 6 bases and at J to 6 bases, leaving 14 bases not matched to a gene. The CDR3 DNA sequence: TGTGCCACCAGTACGGGAGGGCCCGATGGGTATTCCGGGGAGCTGTTTTTT. It translates to CATSTGGPDGYSGELFF.

This chain uses TRBV24-1 with TRBJ2-3; D possibly corresponds to TRBD1 (5 bases). The CDR3 consists of 15 residues. The germline V gene has CDR1 KGHDR and CDR2 SFDVKD. Trimming took 9 bases from V and 7 from J, leaving 22 bases between them. DNA of the CDR3: TGTGCCACCTCAAGCCCAGGGTTGGGCATATATACGCAGTATTTT. Its translation is CATSSPGLGIYTQYF.

This clonotype was picked up a small number of times. The chain links TRBV7-3 to TRBJ2-5; 9 positions match TRBD2. CDR3 length: 18 amino acids. Germline assignment: CDR1 SGHTA and CDR2 FQGTGA. J gave up 2 bases and V 1 base, and 11 bases lay outside the gene matches. The CDR3 loop is CASSLMVGPAGGQETQYF. The CDR3 DNA sequence: TGTGCCAGCAGCTTAATGGTGGGCCCAGCGGGGGGTCAAGAGACCCAGTACTTC.

This chain uses TRBV7-2 with TRBJ2-7; possible D gene TRBD2, 6 bases. Trimming cost V 1 base and J 0 bases, with 13 bases left between them. CDR1 is SGHTA, CDR2 FQGNSA, per germline. The CDR3 has 16 residues. Here the CDR3 reads CASSLGLVAVSYEQYF. CDR3 in DNA: TGTGCCAGCAGCTTAGGATTAGTAGCGGTCTCCTACGAGCAGTACTTC.

The chain joins TRBV7-9 to TRBJ1-2, with D possibly being TRBD1 (6 bases). Germline V lookup: CDR1 SEHNR, CDR2 FQNEAQ (reference sequence). V dropped 6 bases and J dropped 7 bases, with 12 bases sitting between them. The CDR3 extends over 12 amino acids. The CDR3 sequence: CASREGQSGYTF. The CDR3, as DNA: TGTGCCAGCAGGGAGGGACAAAGTGGCTACACCTTC.

This clonotype came up once. Its ends do not fully match the called genes, so a read error is possible. The chain is built from TRBV5-1 and TRBJ2-7; D is perhaps TRBD2 (5 bases). Germline assignment: CDR1 SGHRS and CDR2 YFSETQ. The CDR3 is 14 amino acids. DNA for the CDR3: TGCGCCAGCAGCCGGGATGCGAGCTCCTACGAGCGGTACTTC. This translates into CASSRDASSYERYF.

This clonotype showed up just a few times. The chain couples TRBV5-1 to TRBJ2-1, with TRBD1 as a possible D gene (6 bases). The DNA end is more similar to TRBJ2-7, so the J call may be wrong. CDR1 SGHRS and CDR2 YFSETQ come from the germline V gene. This CDR3 has 14 amino acids. Written as DNA, the CDR3 is TGCGCCAGTTCAGTGGACAGCTCCTACAATGAGCAGTACTTC. It codes for CASSVDSSYNEQYF.

This clonotype was counted between two and nine times. The genes are TRBV6-5 and TRBJ2-7; D is possibly TRBD1 (6 bases). Trimming stripped 0 bases from V and 2 bases from J, with 11 bases between. The CDR3 has 15 residues. Germline CDR1 is MNHEY and CDR2 is SVGAGI. The CDR3 loop is CASSYSGQGTYEQYF. In DNA form, the CDR3 reads TGTGCCAGCAGTTACTCCGGGCAGGGGACCTACGAGCAGTACTTC.

A few counts support this clonotype. The V call is TRBV7-2, the J call TRBJ2-3; no firm D call. The V end lost 5 bases, the J end lost 6 bases, and 12 bases lay between the germline ends. Germline loops: CDR1 SGHTA, CDR2 FQGNSA. This CDR3 contains 13 residues. The CDR3 spells CASSPARFDTQYF. CDR3 nucleotide sequence: TGTGCCAGCAGCCCAGCTCGCTTTGATACGCAGTATTTT.

This clonotype was seen just once. The chain couples TRBV19 to TRBJ1-1; possible D gene TRBD1, 5 bases. The CDR3 length is 19 residues. Trimming shortened V by 7 bases and J by 1 base, and 28 bases separated the two germline ends. Germline V gives CDR1 LNHDA, CDR2 SQIVND (reference sequence). CDR3 protein: CASKGGPWGIPTSNTEAFF. The CDR3 nucleotides read TGTGCCAGTAAAGGAGGGCCGTGGGGGATACCTACCTCGAACACTGAAGCTTTCTTT.

The rearrangement uses TRBV4-1 and TRBJ2-3, with D tentatively TRBD2 (5 bases). V was clipped by 1 base and J by 2 bases, with 13 bases between them. Germline values: CDR1 MGHRA, CDR2 YSYEKL. CDR3 length: 16 amino acids. The CDR3 nucleotides are TGCGCCAGCAGCCAAGGTGCACCCCTAGCCACAGATACGCAGTATTTT. Its protein is CASSQGAPLATDTQYF.

The V and J genes are TRBV5-1 and TRBJ2-3; 9 positions agree with TRBD2. Looked up from germline, CDR1 is SGHRS and CDR2 is YFSETQ. V lost 0 bases to trimming and J lost 1 base; unmatched junction nucleotides: 3. CDR3 length: 16 residues. The CDR3 protein is CASSLERTSGTDTQYF. CDR3 sequence (DNA): TGCGCCAGCAGCTTGGAAAGGACTAGCGGCACAGATACGCAGTATTTT.

The chain recombines TRBV2 with TRBJ1-2; D gene ambiguous. The CDR3 runs to 13 residues. Per the germline V gene, CDR1 is SNHLY and CDR2 is FYNNEI. Trimming stripped 7 bases from V and 2 bases from J, with 11 bases between. This chain's CDR3 is CASTKRSNYGYTF. The CDR3 coding sequence is TGTGCCAGCACGAAGCGTTCAAACTATGGCTACACCTTC.

This clonotype has ten or more counts. J is TRBJ1-2 and V is TRBV27; 7 positions agree with TRBD1. Germline V CDR1 and CDR2: MNHEY, SMNVEV (reference sequence). The CDR3 has 13 amino acids. Unmatched junction bases numbered 4, after V lost 5 bases and J lost 4 bases. CDR3 residues: CASSETGSYGYTF. The CDR3 nucleotides are TGTGCCAGCAGTGAGACAGGGTCCTATGGCTACACCTTC.

The chain carries TRBV5-1 and TRBJ2-2; D is unresolved. This CDR3 is built from 15 residues. Germline assignment: CDR1 SGHRS and CDR2 YFSETQ. V dropped 5 bases and J dropped 2 bases, with 13 bases sitting between them. CDR3: CASRGTAGNTGELFF. The CDR3 DNA is TGCGCCAGCAGGGGCACCGCAGGAAACACCGGGGAGCTGTTTTTT.

This clonotype appeared a few times. Written as DNA, the CDR3 is TGCGCCAGCAGCCAACCCCTTAGCAGGGACAACACTGAAGCTTTCTTT. Amino acids: CASSQPLSRDNTEAFF. The chain combines TRBV4-1 with TRBJ1-1; possible D gene TRBD1, 5 bases. V lost 2 bases to trimming and J lost 2 bases, with 15 bases between them. The CDR3 totals 16 residues. Germline CDR1 is MGHRA and CDR2 is YSYEKL.

The gene calls are TRBV20-1 and TRBJ2-3; 7 bases line up with TRBD2. Germline V gene lookup returns CDR1 DFQATT and CDR2 SNEGSKA (reference sequence). This CDR3 contains 15 residues. V was pared by 1 base and J by 5 bases, with 9 bases of the junction left unmatched. The CDR3 protein is CSARGAGRPGDTQYF. In DNA form, the CDR3 reads TGCAGTGCTAGAGGAGCGGGGCGACCCGGAGATACGCAGTATTTT.

The gene calls are TRBV7-2 and TRBJ2-5, with 8 nucleotides matching TRBD2. Trimming at V came to 5 bases and at J to 11 bases, leaving 16 bases not matched to a gene. From germline, CDR1 is SGHTA and CDR2 FQGNSA. The CDR3 consists of 15 residues. CDR3 coding DNA: TGTGCCAGCAGCATCACTAGCGGAGCGGGGAATGAGCAGTACTTC. Residues: CASSITSGAGNEQYF.